This TCR beta chain was observed in a study of T cell repertoires in cytomegalovirus infection. Study overall: Both a matching HLA type and CMV infection were indicated by public TCR beta signatures. Findings of the study overall: HLA-C-restricted CMV clonotypes gave the most frequent clonotype in two of eight donors.

V lost 1 base, J lost 8 bases, and 11 bases lay in between. Germline assignment: CDR1 MNHNS and CDR2 SASEGT. The CDR3 has 13 amino acids. This clonotype came up many times. Antigen: not known. TCRdb itself ran the reads through MiXCR, one entry per CDR3 protein. The sample lists roughly 310,000 distinct CDR3 sequences, 15% to 20% occurring once. The J gene is TRBJ1-2, the V gene TRBV6-1; no reliable D call. This TCR came from a human donor in good health (CMV status not recorded). Some clones in this sample may be carry-over from other donors' samples. What was sequenced was PBMCs. This CDR3 reads CASSEVIGQGYTF. The CDR3 bases are TGTGCCAGCAGTGAAGTCATAGGGCAAGGCTACACCTTC.